Following are 11 T cell receptor beta chains from one sample sequenced in a study of T cell clusters in autoimmune cytopenias. One tube held mixed TRB-A and TRB-B primer pools for touch-down PCR. TCRdb reprocessed the multiplex PCR reads and reports one entry per CDR3 protein, with no DNA. With some 6,200 distinct CDR3 sequences in the sample, the ten largest clones hold 20% to 25%. Each sample's input was about 250 ng genomic DNA, 35,000 to 40,000 genome equivalents. Separately, the same data were catalogued under a study of T cell repertoires in aging, cancer and after chemotherapy.

Sample: peripheral blood. The receptors shown here come from a human donor in good health.

The rearrangement uses TRBV20-1 and TRBJ1-4; as DNA is missing, the TRBD1 call by TCRdb cannot be tested. The CDR3 spans 13 residues. Germline CDR1 DFQATT, CDR2 SNEGSKA (reference sequence). CDR3 sequence reads: CSAPDRDYEKLFF.

The chain carries TRBV6-1 and TRBJ1-1. Per germline, CDR1 MNHNS and CDR2 SASEGT. The CDR3 has 13 residues. CDR3 residues: CASRDSVPTEAFF.

This clonotype shows up as medium-sized by frequency. The V and J genes are TRBV19 and TRBJ2-1; the D call of TRBD1 rests on TCRdb alone, since no DNA is present to check it. This CDR3 is 19 amino acids long. Looked up from germline, CDR1 is LNHDA and CDR2 is SQIVND (reference sequence). CDR3 loop: CASSPYPSDLGLVYNEQFF.

Measured by frequency, this clonotype is medium-sized. The chain couples TRBV12-3 or TRBV12-4 to TRBJ2-2; TCRdb outputs TRBD1, but without DNA this stays unchecked. The CDR3 has 13 residues. The chain's CDR3 is CASSMGRIGELFF.

This clonotype is medium-sized by frequency. The rearrangement joins TRBV30 to TRBJ1-6; the TCRdb D gene call, TRBD1, has no DNA to confirm it. Germline lookup yields CDR1 GTSNPN and CDR2 SVGIG (reference sequence). This CDR3 region has 14 residues. Here the CDR3 reads CAWVQGAENSPLHF.

The chain carries TRBV10-3 and TRBJ2-7. The germline CDR1 and CDR2 sequences are ENHRY and SYGVKD. The CDR3 runs to 14 residues. The chain's CDR3 is CAISESKISYEQYF.

Considering frequency, this clonotype is medium-sized. V usage is TRBV10-3 and J usage is TRBJ2-1. The V gene's germline CDR1 is ENHRY and CDR2 SYGVKD. This CDR3 contains 13 residues. Here the CDR3 reads CAISESTFNEQFF.

By frequency, this clonotype registers medium-sized. The rearrangement joins TRBV19 to TRBJ1-5; the TCRdb call, TRBD1, lacks DNA for checking. Germline-derived CDR1 and CDR2 are LNHDA and SQIVND (reference sequence). CDR3 length: 13 amino acids. The CDR3: CASSSQQGQGQHF.

The V gene is TRBV19, the J gene TRBJ1-1; TCRdb's assignment of TRBD1 cannot be checked, as there is no DNA. Per germline, CDR1 LNHDA and CDR2 SQIVND (reference sequence). This CDR3 spans 17 amino acids. The CDR3 reads CASSINPGRTTGTEAFF.

This sequence joins TRBV6-5 and TRBJ2-5; absent DNA, TCRdb's TRBD1 call cannot be checked. This CDR3 spans 13 amino acids. The germline gives CDR1 MNHEY, CDR2 SVGAGI. Here the CDR3 reads CASSQGPKETQYF.

V gene TRBV19 combines with J gene TRBJ1-4. The CDR3 runs to 19 residues. In germline, CDR1 is LNHDA, CDR2 SQIVND (reference sequence). This chain's CDR3 is CASQPVWGASGVPFLKLFF.